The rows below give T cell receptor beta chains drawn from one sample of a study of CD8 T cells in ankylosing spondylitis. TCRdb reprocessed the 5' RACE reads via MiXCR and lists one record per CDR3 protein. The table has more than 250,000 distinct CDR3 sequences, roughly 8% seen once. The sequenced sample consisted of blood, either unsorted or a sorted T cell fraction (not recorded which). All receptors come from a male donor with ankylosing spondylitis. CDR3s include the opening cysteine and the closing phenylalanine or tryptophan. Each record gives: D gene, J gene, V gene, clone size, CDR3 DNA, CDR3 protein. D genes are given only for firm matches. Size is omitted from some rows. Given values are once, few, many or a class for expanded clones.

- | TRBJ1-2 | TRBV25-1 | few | TGTGCCAGCAGTGAGGTATTGCAGGTCGACGGCTACACCTTC | CASSEVLQVDGYTF
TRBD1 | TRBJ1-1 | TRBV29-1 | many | TGCAGCGGGAGGACAGGGGGGAACACTGAAGCTTTCTTT | CSGRTGGNTEAFF
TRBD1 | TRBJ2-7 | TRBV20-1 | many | TGCAGTGCCAGACAGGGGCCCGACGAGCAGTACTTC | CSARQGPDEQYF
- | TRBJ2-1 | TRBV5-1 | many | TGCGCCAGCAGCCCATGGGGGAGCTCCTACAATGAGCAGTTCTTC | CASSPWGSSYNEQFF
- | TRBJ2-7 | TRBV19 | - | TGTGCCAGTAGTATCGCTTCGGGCAGGGGTTACGAGCAGTACTTC | CASSIASGRGYEQYF
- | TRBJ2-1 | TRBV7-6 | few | TGTGCCAGCAGCTCCGCCGGGACGGAGAGATACAATGAGCAGTTCTTC | CASSSAGTERYNEQFF
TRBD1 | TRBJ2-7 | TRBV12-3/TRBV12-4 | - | TGTGCCAGCAGAAGGACAGGGGACTACGAGCAGTACTTC | CASRRTGDYEQYF
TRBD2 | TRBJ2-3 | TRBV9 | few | TGTGCCAGCAGCGTGGGACTAGAAATCACAGATACGCAGTATTTT | CASSVGLEITDTQYF
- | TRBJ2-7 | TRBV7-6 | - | TGTGCCAGCAGCTTTGGAGGTACAGGACCCTACGAGCAGTACTTC | CASSFGGTGPYEQYF
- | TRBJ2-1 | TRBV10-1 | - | TGCGCCAGCAGTGATCCCGGACGCAAAGGGAATGAGCAGTTCTTC | CASSDPGRKGNEQFF
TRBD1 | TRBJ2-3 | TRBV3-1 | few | TGTGCCAGCAGCCGGACCGGGACAGGGGGCGCAGATACGCAGTATTTT | CASSRTGTGGADTQYF
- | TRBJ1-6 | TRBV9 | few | TGTGCCAGCAGCGTCGCACCCCGCCGGGGGCTTAGTTCACCCCTCCACTTT | CASSVAPRRGLSSPLHF
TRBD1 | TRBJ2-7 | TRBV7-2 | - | TGTGCCAGCAGCTTAATCGACAGGGGGTACGAGCAGTACTTC | CASSLIDRGYEQYF
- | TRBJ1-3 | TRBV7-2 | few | TGTGCCAGCAGCTTAGCGTCGACAGGCTCTGGAAACACCATATATTTT | CASSLASTGSGNTIYF
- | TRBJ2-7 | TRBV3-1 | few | TGTGCCAGCAGCCAACCGGTGCTGGGCCAACAACACGAGCAGTACTTC | CASSQPVLGQQHEQYF
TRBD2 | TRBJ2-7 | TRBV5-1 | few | TGCGCCAGCAGGGGGGGACTAGCGGGAGGGCCTAATACGCCCTACGAGCAGTACTTC | CASRGGLAGGPNTPYEQYF
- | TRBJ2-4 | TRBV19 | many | TGTGCCAGTAGATCGGCCGCCAAAAACATTCAGTACTTC | CASRSAAKNIQYF
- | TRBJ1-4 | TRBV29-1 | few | TGCAGCGTTGGACGGAATATGGAAAAACTGTTTTTT | CSVGRNMEKLFF
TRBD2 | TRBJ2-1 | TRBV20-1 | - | TGCAGTGCGTATTCCCTCGGACTAGCGGGAGGGCCTGTCTACAATGAGCAGTTCTTC | CSAYSLGLAGGPVYNEQFF
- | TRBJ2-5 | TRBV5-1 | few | TGCGCCAGCAGCCTGGGACCCACCCAAGAGACCCAGTACTTC | CASSLGPTQETQYF
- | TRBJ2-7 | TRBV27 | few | TGTGCCAGCAGTTTAACAGCTCCCGAATCCTACGAGCAGTACTTC | CASSLTAPESYEQYF